The source of this T cell receptor (beta chain) is a study of T cells in Graves' hyperthyroidism and ophthalmopathy. Study outcomes and limitations: Stable hyperthyroidism was separated from ophthalmopathy by a model based on 13 V-J features. Within blood appeared most thyroid clonotypes that had expanded above 0.001.

RNA transcripts served as the template for amplifying TCR beta CDR3 regions. Researchers ran a first-round RT-PCR on the TCR CDR3 using the HTBI primer set. TCRdb passed the multiplex PCR reads through MiXCR, listing each CDR3 protein once. The sample gives more than 650,000 distinct CDR3 sequences, approximately 15% of which show up once; 9.5% to 13% is in the top ten. V was clipped by 3 bases and J by 0 bases; unmatched bases: 20. This CDR3 has 20 residues. Germline CDR1 and CDR2: ENHRY and SYGVKD. Comments on this clonotype: Antigen: not known.

The chain is built from TRBV10-3 and TRBJ2-7; 7 nucleotides line up with TRBD1. Sample: blood. The receptor was derived from a woman aged 18-29 years with Graves' hyperthyroidism. CDR3 bases: TGTGCCATCAGTGATCCCATCAAACAGGGGCAGAAAACTTACTCCTACGAGCAGTACTTC. Its translation is CAISDPIKQGQKTYSYEQYF.